These T cell receptor beta chains were read from a single sample in a study of blood T cell repertoires in COVID-19. Libraries were prepared by immunoSEQ multiplex PCR; TCRdb keeps only in-frame clonotypes and omits some of them. This sample has 200,000 to 250,000 clones, with 86% found just once. Sequenced material: PBMCs or T cells enriched from blood (not recorded which). These receptors were obtained from a woman in her thirties or forties with acute COVID-19. The CDR3 runs from the conserved cysteine through the conserved F or W. Fields, in order: V gene, J gene, clone size, D gene, CDR3 DNA, CDR3 protein. A D gene is named only where the DNA matches it firmly. Some rows mark clone size as missing; the rest say once, few, many or name a class of expanded clone.

V gene: TRBV7-2
J gene: TRBJ2-3
clone size: .
D gene: .
CDR3 DNA: TGTGCCAGCCAGCTTGGGGGCAAAGGAGATACGCAGTATTTT
CDR3 protein: CASQLGGKGDTQYF

V gene: TRBV6-5
J gene: TRBJ1-2
clone size: .
D gene: .
CDR3 DNA: TGTGCCAGCAGTCGTTCTAACTATGGCTACACCTTC
CDR3 protein: CASSRSNYGYTF

V gene: TRBV4-3
J gene: TRBJ2-2
clone size: .
D gene: TRBD2
CDR3 DNA: TGCGCCAGCAGACCCTCTAGCGGGGGGCAGGGCACCGGGGAGCTGTTTTTT
CDR3 protein: CASRPSSGGQGTGELFF

V gene: TRBV21-1
J gene: TRBJ1-6
clone size: .
D gene: .
CDR3 DNA: TGTGCCAGCAGCATGGCGGGACAGAGAAATCATAATTCACCCCTCCACTTT
CDR3 protein: CASSMAGQRNHNSPLHF

V gene: TRBV29-1
J gene: TRBJ2-5
clone size: .
D gene: TRBD1
CDR3 DNA: TGCAGCGGGGGGGACAGGAGAGGTCGGGAGACCCAGTACTTC
CDR3 protein: CSGGDRRGRETQYF

V gene: TRBV10-1
J gene: TRBJ1-3
clone size: once
D gene: .
CDR3 DNA: TGCGCCAGCAGTGAGTCCGGGGGAAACACCATATATTTT
CDR3 protein: CASSESGGNTIYF

V gene: TRBV11-2
J gene: TRBJ2-7
clone size: .
D gene: .
CDR3 DNA: TGTGCCAGCAGCTTAGTACAGGGAGTAGGCTCCTACGAGCAGTACTTC
CDR3 protein: CASSLVQGVGSYEQYF

V gene: TRBV11-2
J gene: TRBJ1-2
clone size: .
D gene: .
CDR3 DNA: TGTGCCATCGGTAACGGTAACTATGGCTACACCTTC
CDR3 protein: CAIGNGNYGYTF

V gene: TRBV19
J gene: TRBJ1-1
clone size: .
D gene: .
CDR3 DNA: TGTGCCAGTAGAGACAGCAACACTGAAGCTTTCTTT
CDR3 protein: CASRDSNTEAFF

V gene: TRBV9
J gene: TRBJ2-5
clone size: .
D gene: TRBD2
CDR3 DNA: TGTGCCAGCAGCGGCGGGGGGGCACAAGAGACCCAGTACTTC
CDR3 protein: CASSGGGAQETQYF

V gene: TRBV5-1
J gene: TRBJ1-1
clone size: .
D gene: TRBD1
CDR3 DNA: TGCGCCAGCAGCTCACGACAGGGGTCAAAAACTGAAGCTTTCTTT
CDR3 protein: CASSSRQGSKTEAFF

V gene: TRBV2
J gene: TRBJ1-4
clone size: .
D gene: .
CDR3 DNA: TGTGCCAGCAGTGACAGGGCTAATGAAAAACTGTTTTTT
CDR3 protein: CASSDRANEKLFF

V gene: TRBV6-5
J gene: TRBJ2-3
clone size: .
D gene: .
CDR3 DNA: TGTGCCACCTGGGGCCCCACAGATACGCAGTATTTT
CDR3 protein: CATWGPTDTQYF

V gene: TRBV5-1
J gene: TRBJ1-4
clone size: .
D gene: .
CDR3 DNA: TGCGCCAGCAGCTTGGCACTCCTATCCACGACTAATGAAAAACTGTTTTTT
CDR3 protein: CASSLALLSTTNEKLFF

V gene: TRBV15
J gene: TRBJ1-5
clone size: .
D gene: .
CDR3 DNA: TGTGCCACCAGCAGAGATTGGGGGAGCGGGGGCGCTGATGGCAATCAGCCCCAGCATTTT
CDR3 protein: CATSRDWGSGGADGNQPQHF

V gene: TRBV7-2
J gene: TRBJ1-5
clone size: .
D gene: .
CDR3 DNA: TGTGCCAGCAGCTTAGTACATGGTTATAGCAATCAGCCCCAGCATTTT
CDR3 protein: CASSLVHGYSNQPQHF

V gene: TRBV2
J gene: TRBJ2-7
clone size: .
D gene: .
CDR3 DNA: TGTGCCAGCATGGAGGGGGGGACCTACGAGCAGTACTTC
CDR3 protein: CASMEGGTYEQYF

V gene: TRBV13
J gene: TRBJ2-1
clone size: .
D gene: TRBD2
CDR3 DNA: TGTGCCAGCAGCTTAGCCCCAGCGGGACAGCAGTTCTTC
CDR3 protein: CASSLAPAGQQFF

V gene: TRBV12-5
J gene: TRBJ1-5
clone size: few
D gene: TRBD1
CDR3 DNA: TGTGCTAGTGGTTCCAGCCGGGACAGATTAAATCAGCCCCAGCATTTT
CDR3 protein: CASGSSRDRLNQPQHF

V gene: TRBV6-5
J gene: TRBJ2-3
clone size: .
D gene: .
CDR3 DNA: TGTGCCAGCAGTTACTTACAGCCGTGCACAGATACGCAGTATTTT
CDR3 protein: CASSYLQPCTDTQYF

V gene: TRBV11-3
J gene: TRBJ2-3
clone size: .
D gene: .
CDR3 DNA: TGTGCCAGCAGCGCACAGGGTGCAGATACGCAGTATTTT
CDR3 protein: CASSAQGADTQYF

V gene: TRBV3-1/TRBV3-2
J gene: TRBJ1-2
clone size: .
D gene: TRBD1
CDR3 DNA: TGTGCCAGCAGCCCCTACGGGACAGGGAGAATAAACTATGGCTACACCTTC
CDR3 protein: CASSPYGTGRINYGYTF

V gene: TRBV7-2
J gene: TRBJ2-5
clone size: .
D gene: TRBD2
CDR3 DNA: TGTGCCAGCAGCGCCGACCGGGGGGTAGAGACCCAGTACTTC
CDR3 protein: CASSADRGVETQYF

V gene: TRBV5-6
J gene: TRBJ2-2
clone size: .
D gene: .
CDR3 DNA: TGTGCCAGCAGCTTGGAGACGGGTAACACCGGGGAGCTGTTTTTT
CDR3 protein: CASSLETGNTGELFF

V gene: TRBV2
J gene: TRBJ1-6
clone size: .
D gene: .
CDR3 DNA: TGTGCCAGTATGACCAGGGTTGGTTCACCCCTCCACTTT
CDR3 protein: CASMTRVGSPLHF

V gene: TRBV11-2
J gene: TRBJ1-3
clone size: .
D gene: TRBD1
CDR3 DNA: TGTGCCAGCAGCTTACGACCGGGACAGGGAAGCACCATATATTTT
CDR3 protein: CASSLRPGQGSTIYF

V gene: TRBV6-6
J gene: TRBJ1-1
clone size: few
D gene: .
CDR3 DNA: TGTGCCAGCAGTTACTCGAACTTTCGGTACGAAGCTTTCTTT
CDR3 protein: CASSYSNFRYEAFF

V gene: TRBV23-1
J gene: TRBJ1-5
clone size: .
D gene: TRBD1
CDR3 DNA: TGCGCCAGCAGTTTCCCGGGACAGGAGATCAATCAGCCCCAGCATTTT
CDR3 protein: CASSFPGQEINQPQHF

V gene: TRBV6-2/TRBV6-3
J gene: TRBJ1-5
clone size: .
D gene: .
CDR3 DNA: TGTGCCAGCAGTTACTTCCCAGACTTAGTGCCGCATCAGCCCCAGCATTTT
CDR3 protein: CASSYFPDLVPHQPQHF

V gene: TRBV14
J gene: TRBJ1-2
clone size: .
D gene: .
CDR3 DNA: TGTGCCAGCAGCCAAGCCAGGGAGGATGGCTACACCTTC
CDR3 protein: CASSQAREDGYTF

V gene: TRBV3-1/TRBV3-2
J gene: TRBJ2-2
clone size: .
D gene: TRBD1
CDR3 DNA: TGTGCCAGCAGCCCATTCGGACAGGCGAACACCGGGGAGCTGTTTTTT
CDR3 protein: CASSPFGQANTGELFF

V gene: TRBV3-1/TRBV3-2
J gene: TRBJ2-1
clone size: .
D gene: TRBD2
CDR3 DNA: TGTGCCAGCAGCCCAGCGGGGGCCTTTGTAAATGAGCAGTTCTTC
CDR3 protein: CASSPAGAFVNEQFF

V gene: TRBV15
J gene: TRBJ1-2
clone size: .
D gene: .
CDR3 DNA: TGTGCCACCAGCAGAGACGCGCTCTATGGCTACACCTTC
CDR3 protein: CATSRDALYGYTF

V gene: TRBV4-1
J gene: TRBJ2-1
clone size: .
D gene: TRBD2
CDR3 DNA: TGCGCCAGCAGCCAACTCCGACTAGCCGGAGAAGGGAGTGAGCAGTTCTTC
CDR3 protein: CASSQLRLAGEGSEQFF

V gene: TRBV9
J gene: TRBJ1-1
clone size: .
D gene: TRBD1
CDR3 DNA: TGTGCCAGCAGCGAGGGACAGCACACTGAAGCTTTCTTT
CDR3 protein: CASSEGQHTEAFF

V gene: TRBV6-5
J gene: TRBJ2-1
clone size: .
D gene: TRBD1
CDR3 DNA: TGTGCCAGCAGTTACTACGACAGGGACAATGAGCAGTTCTTC
CDR3 protein: CASSYYDRDNEQFF

V gene: TRBV10-2
J gene: TRBJ1-5
clone size: .
D gene: .
CDR3 DNA: TGCGCCAGCAGTTCACAGGGTTCTCAGCCCCAGCATTTT
CDR3 protein: CASSSQGSQPQHF

V gene: TRBV2
J gene: TRBJ1-3
clone size: .
D gene: TRBD1
CDR3 DNA: TGTGCCAGCAGTGGGGGGACAGGGACCTCTGGAAACACCATATATTTT
CDR3 protein: CASSGGTGTSGNTIYF

V gene: TRBV27
J gene: TRBJ1-4
clone size: once
D gene: TRBD1
CDR3 DNA: TGTGCCAGCAGTCCGGGACAGCTAAGGGTTAAACTGTTTTTT
CDR3 protein: CASSPGQLRVKLFF

V gene: TRBV4-1
J gene: TRBJ2-7
clone size: .
D gene: .
CDR3 DNA: TGCGCCAGCAGCTATGGCCTGAATCTTGGCAAGCAGTACTTC
CDR3 protein: CASSYGLNLGKQYF

V gene: TRBV18
J gene: TRBJ1-1
clone size: .
D gene: .
CDR3 DNA: TGTGCCAGCTCACCACCGACGCGGTCGACTGAAGCTTTCTTT
CDR3 protein: CASSPPTRSTEAFF

V gene: TRBV3-1/TRBV3-2
J gene: TRBJ1-3
clone size: .
D gene: .
CDR3 DNA: TGTGCCAGCAGCCCCTCCCCTGGAAACACCATATATTTT
CDR3 protein: CASSPSPGNTIYF

V gene: TRBV5-6
J gene: TRBJ2-7
clone size: .
D gene: .
CDR3 DNA: TGTGCCAGCAGCCCTGGTCCAGGGTCGACCTACGAGCAGTACTTC
CDR3 protein: CASSPGPGSTYEQYF

V gene: TRBV7-2
J gene: TRBJ1-4
clone size: .
D gene: .
CDR3 DNA: TGTGCCAGCAGCTTTACAGGGAATAATCATGAAAAACTGTTTTTT
CDR3 protein: CASSFTGNNHEKLFF

V gene: TRBV5-1
J gene: TRBJ2-2
clone size: .
D gene: TRBD1
CDR3 DNA: TGCGCCAGCAGCTTGGATAGACAGGGCACCGGGGAGCTGTTTTTT
CDR3 protein: CASSLDRQGTGELFF

V gene: TRBV5-1
J gene: TRBJ1-1
clone size: .
D gene: .
CDR3 DNA: TGCGCCAGCAGCCTGTTCAACCGGGACACTGAAGCTTTCTTT
CDR3 protein: CASSLFNRDTEAFF

V gene: TRBV2
J gene: TRBJ2-2
clone size: .
D gene: TRBD2
CDR3 DNA: TGTGCCAGCACCGGACTAGCGGGTGCCGGGGAGCTGTTTTTT
CDR3 protein: CASTGLAGAGELFF

V gene: TRBV19
J gene: TRBJ1-1
clone size: .
D gene: .
CDR3 DNA: TGTGCCAGTAGCCCCAGGAGGACTGAAGCTTTCTTT
CDR3 protein: CASSPRRTEAFF

V gene: TRBV14
J gene: TRBJ2-2
clone size: .
D gene: TRBD2
CDR3 DNA: TGTGCCAGCAGCCAGGCCGGGACTAGCTTCGCCGGGGAGCTGTTTTTT
CDR3 protein: CASSQAGTSFAGELFF

V gene: TRBV11-2
J gene: TRBJ1-6
clone size: few
D gene: .
CDR3 DNA: TGTGCCAGCTCTACACGTTGGGCAAATTCACCCCTCCACTTT
CDR3 protein: CASSTRWANSPLHF

V gene: TRBV5-1
J gene: TRBJ1-1
clone size: .
D gene: .
CDR3 DNA: TGCGCCAGCAGCTTACACCAGGCGAACACTGAAGCTTTCTTT
CDR3 protein: CASSLHQANTEAFF

V gene: TRBV29-1
J gene: TRBJ1-6
clone size: few
D gene: .
CDR3 DNA: TGCAGCGTTGCCACAGGACATAATTCACCCCTCCACTTT
CDR3 protein: CSVATGHNSPLHF

V gene: TRBV10-3
J gene: TRBJ1-5
clone size: .
D gene: .
CDR3 DNA: TGTGCCATCATTCACACGGGGAATCAGCCCCAGCATTTT
CDR3 protein: CAIIHTGNQPQHF

V gene: TRBV2
J gene: TRBJ2-3
clone size: .
D gene: TRBD2
CDR3 DNA: TGTGCCAGCAGTGAAAGGACAAGCGGGGCAGATACGCAGTATTTT
CDR3 protein: CASSERTSGADTQYF

V gene: TRBV9
J gene: TRBJ2-1
clone size: .
D gene: .
CDR3 DNA: TGTGCCAGCAGCGGGGGAGGTCAGAGGTCCTACAATGAGCAGTTCTTC
CDR3 protein: CASSGGGQRSYNEQFF

V gene: TRBV3-1/TRBV3-2
J gene: TRBJ1-1
clone size: .
D gene: .
CDR3 DNA: TGTGCCAGCAGCCAAGGTCCAGGAGAAGCTTTCTTT
CDR3 protein: CASSQGPGEAFF

V gene: TRBV5-1
J gene: TRBJ2-7
clone size: .
D gene: .
CDR3 DNA: TGCGCCAGCAGCTTGCTGAGCTCCTACGAGCAGTACTTC
CDR3 protein: CASSLLSSYEQYF

V gene: TRBV2
J gene: TRBJ2-3
clone size: .
D gene: TRBD2
CDR3 DNA: TGTGCCAGCAGCGACCCTAGCGGGGGGCGGGGGGATACGCAGTATTTT
CDR3 protein: CASSDPSGGRGDTQYF

V gene: TRBV6-2/TRBV6-3
J gene: TRBJ2-7
clone size: .
D gene: .
CDR3 DNA: TGTGCCAGCAGTTCCCTTGGGAGTCACTACGAGCAGTACTTC
CDR3 protein: CASSSLGSHYEQYF

V gene: TRBV7-2
J gene: TRBJ1-2
clone size: .
D gene: .
CDR3 DNA: TGTGCCAGCAGCTACCAAGACCTGCGGGGCTACACCTTC
CDR3 protein: CASSYQDLRGYTF